These T cell receptor beta chains were read from a single sample in a study of T cells in Graves' hyperthyroidism and ophthalmopathy. TCRdb itself ran the multiplex PCR reads through MiXCR, one entry per CDR3 protein. The sample yields about 350,000 distinct CDR3 sequences, about 18% seen once. The specimen sequenced was blood. These receptors originate from a woman in her thirties with Graves' hyperthyroidism that later progressed to Graves' ophthalmopathy. Both conserved end residues are part of each CDR3. A D gene is named only where the DNA matches it firmly. For some rows the clone size is stated as once, few or many, or as a class when expanded; others skip it.

CDR3 DNA: TGCGCCAGCAGCTTGGGGGGGTTTGGCAGACCTTACGAGCAGTACTTC
CDR3 protein: CASSLGGFGRPYEQYF
clone size: .
V gene: TRBV5-1
D gene: .
J gene: TRBJ2-7

CDR3 DNA: TGTGCCAGCAGCTTAGGAAGTGGCGCTCCTGGCTACACCTTC
CDR3 protein: CASSLGSGAPGYTF
clone size: .
V gene: TRBV7-9
D gene: .
J gene: TRBJ1-2

CDR3 DNA: TGTGCTAGTGGCCGGGACTTCCAAGAGCAGTACTTC
CDR3 protein: CASGRDFQEQYF
clone size: many
V gene: TRBV12-5
D gene: .
J gene: TRBJ2-7

CDR3 DNA: TGTGCCAGCAGTCCACAGGGGATAGACTATGGCTACACCTTC
CDR3 protein: CASSPQGIDYGYTF
clone size: many
V gene: TRBV28
D gene: TRBD1
J gene: TRBJ1-2

CDR3 DNA: TGTGCCAGCAGTGAAGGGACTAGCGGGGGAAATGAGCAGTTCTTC
CDR3 protein: CASSEGTSGGNEQFF
clone size: many
V gene: TRBV6-1
D gene: TRBD2
J gene: TRBJ2-1

CDR3 DNA: TGTGCCAGCAGCCAAGACAGTTATGGCTACACCTTC
CDR3 protein: CASSQDSYGYTF
clone size: many
V gene: TRBV3-1
D gene: .
J gene: TRBJ1-2

CDR3 DNA: TGCGCCAGCAGCTTAGCCGGGACAGGGGTTGATGGCTACACCTTC
CDR3 protein: CASSLAGTGVDGYTF
clone size: .
V gene: TRBV5-1
D gene: TRBD1
J gene: TRBJ1-2

CDR3 DNA: TGTGCCAGCAGTGAGGGGCCAGGGGCAGGCGGCTACACCTTC
CDR3 protein: CASSEGPGAGGYTF
clone size: many
V gene: TRBV2
D gene: .
J gene: TRBJ1-2

CDR3 DNA: TGTGCCAGCAGTGAGGGGCAGCGGACCACCTACAATGAGCAGTTCTTC
CDR3 protein: CASSEGQRTTYNEQFF
clone size: many
V gene: TRBV2
D gene: .
J gene: TRBJ2-1

CDR3 DNA: TGTGCCAGCAGGCCGGCCCTCGGTGCCCGAAACTATGGCTACACCTTC
CDR3 protein: CASRPALGARNYGYTF
clone size: many
V gene: TRBV12-3/TRBV12-4
D gene: .
J gene: TRBJ1-2

CDR3 DNA: TGTGCCAGCAGTTTATCGGGCTCCGATGGCTACACCTTC
CDR3 protein: CASSLSGSDGYTF
clone size: many
V gene: TRBV28
D gene: .
J gene: TRBJ1-2

CDR3 DNA: TGTGCCAGCCGAATGGACGGACTAAACACTGAAGCTTTCTTT
CDR3 protein: CASRMDGLNTEAFF
clone size: many
V gene: TRBV7-9
D gene: .
J gene: TRBJ1-1

CDR3 DNA: TGTGCCAGCAGACGGGACATAAGAGCCGATGAAGCTTTCTTT
CDR3 protein: CASRRDIRADEAFF
clone size: many
V gene: TRBV12-3/TRBV12-4
D gene: .
J gene: TRBJ1-1

CDR3 DNA: TGCAGCGCTCAGGAACCGGGTCCCCGGGGGGCTTTCTTT
CDR3 protein: CSAQEPGPRGAFF
clone size: many
V gene: TRBV29-1
D gene: .
J gene: TRBJ1-1

CDR3 DNA: TGTGCCAGTAGTCAAGGGGGCTATAATTCACCCCTCCACTTT
CDR3 protein: CASSQGGYNSPLHF
clone size: once
V gene: TRBV19
D gene: .
J gene: TRBJ1-6

CDR3 DNA: TGTGCCAGCTCACCCTTCGAAGCGGGAACTAGCACAGATACGCAGTATTTT
CDR3 protein: CASSPFEAGTSTDTQYF
clone size: once
V gene: TRBV18
D gene: TRBD2
J gene: TRBJ2-3

CDR3 DNA: TGTGCCAGTAGTATCCAGATTGGAGATACGCAGTATTTT
CDR3 protein: CASSIQIGDTQYF
clone size: many
V gene: TRBV19
D gene: .
J gene: TRBJ2-3

CDR3 DNA: TGCGCCAGCAGCTCTTCCCGCCTAGCGGGAGCCCCTGAGCAGTTCTTC
CDR3 protein: CASSSSRLAGAPEQFF
clone size: many
V gene: TRBV5-1
D gene: TRBD2
J gene: TRBJ2-1

CDR3 DNA: TGTGCCAGCAGTTACTCCGGGACTAGCGGGGGCTACGAGCAGTACTTC
CDR3 protein: CASSYSGTSGGYEQYF
clone size: many
V gene: TRBV6-2/TRBV6-3
D gene: TRBD2
J gene: TRBJ2-7

CDR3 DNA: TGCGCCAGCAGCTTGGGCTTCATGAACACTGAAGCTTTCTTT
CDR3 protein: CASSLGFMNTEAFF
clone size: many
V gene: TRBV5-1
D gene: .
J gene: TRBJ1-1

CDR3 DNA: TGTGCCAGCAGCTTAAGCGGAGGGGCAGATACGCAGTATTTT
CDR3 protein: CASSLSGGADTQYF
clone size: many
V gene: TRBV5-1
D gene: .
J gene: TRBJ2-3

CDR3 DNA: TGTGCCAGCAGTAACGACAGGGAAGGGAACACGAATGAGCAGTTCTTC
CDR3 protein: CASSNDREGNTNEQFF
clone size: .
V gene: TRBV7-9
D gene: TRBD1
J gene: TRBJ2-1

CDR3 DNA: TGTGCCAGCAGTTTCTTGGGCTGGGGGACTGAAGCTTTCTTT
CDR3 protein: CASSFLGWGTEAFF
clone size: few
V gene: TRBV27
D gene: .
J gene: TRBJ1-1